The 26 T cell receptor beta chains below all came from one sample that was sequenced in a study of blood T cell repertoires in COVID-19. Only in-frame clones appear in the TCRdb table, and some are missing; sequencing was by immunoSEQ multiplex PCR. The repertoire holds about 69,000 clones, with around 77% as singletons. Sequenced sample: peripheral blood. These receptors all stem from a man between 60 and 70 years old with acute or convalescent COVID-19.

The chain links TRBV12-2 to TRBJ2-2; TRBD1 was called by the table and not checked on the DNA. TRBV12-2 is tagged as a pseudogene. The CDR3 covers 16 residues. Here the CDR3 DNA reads TGTGCAAGTCGCCCCCGGGACAGGGGAAGCACCGGGGAGCTGTTTTTT. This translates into CASRPRDRGSTGELFF.

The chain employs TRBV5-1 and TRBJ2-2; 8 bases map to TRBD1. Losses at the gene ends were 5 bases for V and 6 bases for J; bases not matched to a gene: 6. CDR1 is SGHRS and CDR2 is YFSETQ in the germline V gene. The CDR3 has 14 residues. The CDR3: CASRYTTGAGELFF. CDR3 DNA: TGCGCCAGCAGGTATACGACAGGGGCCGGGGAGCTGTTTTTT.

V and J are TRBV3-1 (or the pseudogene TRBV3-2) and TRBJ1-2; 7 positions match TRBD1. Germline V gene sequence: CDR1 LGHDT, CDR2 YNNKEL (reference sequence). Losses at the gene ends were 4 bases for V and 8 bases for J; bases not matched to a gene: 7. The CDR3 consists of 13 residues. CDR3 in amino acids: CASSLRDRGGYTF. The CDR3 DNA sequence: TGTGCCAGCAGCCTCCGGGACAGAGGCGGCTACACCTTC.

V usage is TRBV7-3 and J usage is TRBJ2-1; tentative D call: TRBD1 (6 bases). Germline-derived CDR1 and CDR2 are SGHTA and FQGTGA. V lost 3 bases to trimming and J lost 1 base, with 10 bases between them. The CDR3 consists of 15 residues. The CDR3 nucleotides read TGTGCCAGCAGCTTCCTGGGGGCTTCCTACAATGAGCAGTTCTTC. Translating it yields CASSFLGASYNEQFF.

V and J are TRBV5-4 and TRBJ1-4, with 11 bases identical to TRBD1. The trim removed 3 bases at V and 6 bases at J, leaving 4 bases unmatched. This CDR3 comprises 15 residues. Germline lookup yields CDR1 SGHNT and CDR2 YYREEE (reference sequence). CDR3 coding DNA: TGTGCCAGCAGCTCCTGGACAGGGGGCGATGAAAAACTGTTTTTT. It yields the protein CASSSWTGGDEKLFF. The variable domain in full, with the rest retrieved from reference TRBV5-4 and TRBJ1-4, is ETGVTQSPTHLIKTRGQQVTLRCSSQSGHNTVSWYQQALGQGPQFIFQYYREEENGRGNFPPRFSGLQFPNYSSELNVNALELDDSALYLCASSSWTGGDEKLFFGSGTQLSVL.

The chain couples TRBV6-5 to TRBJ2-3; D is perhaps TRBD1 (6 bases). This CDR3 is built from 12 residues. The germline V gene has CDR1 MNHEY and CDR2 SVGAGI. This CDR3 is CAVGRGTDTQYF. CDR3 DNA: TGTGCAGTGGGCAGGGGAACAGATACGCAGTATTTT.

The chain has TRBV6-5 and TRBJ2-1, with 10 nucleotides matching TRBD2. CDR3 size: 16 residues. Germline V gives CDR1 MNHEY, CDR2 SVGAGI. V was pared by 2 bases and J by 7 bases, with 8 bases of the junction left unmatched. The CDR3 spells CASSYGSSGGRNEQFF. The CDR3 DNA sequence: TGTGCCAGCAGTTACGGGTCTAGCGGGGGCCGAAATGAGCAGTTCTTC.

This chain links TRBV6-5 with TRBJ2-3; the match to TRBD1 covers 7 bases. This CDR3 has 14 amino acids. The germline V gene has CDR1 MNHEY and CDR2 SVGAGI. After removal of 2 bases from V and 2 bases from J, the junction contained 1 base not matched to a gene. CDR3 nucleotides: TGTGCCAGCAGTTACAGGGGGCTCACAGATACGCAGTATTTT. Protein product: CASSYRGLTDTQYF.

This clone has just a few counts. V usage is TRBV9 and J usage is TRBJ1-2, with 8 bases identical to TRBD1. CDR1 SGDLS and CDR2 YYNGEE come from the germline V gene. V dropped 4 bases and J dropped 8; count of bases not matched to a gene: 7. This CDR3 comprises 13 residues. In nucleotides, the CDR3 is TGTGCCAGCAGCACCCGACAGGGGACGGGCTACACCTTC. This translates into CASSTRQGTGYTF. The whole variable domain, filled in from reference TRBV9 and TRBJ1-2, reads DSGVTQTPKHLITATGQRVTLRCSPRSGDLSVYWYQQSLDQGLQFLIQYYNGEERAKGNILERFSAQQFPDLHSELNLSSLELGDSALYFCASSTRQGTGYTFGSGTRLTVV.

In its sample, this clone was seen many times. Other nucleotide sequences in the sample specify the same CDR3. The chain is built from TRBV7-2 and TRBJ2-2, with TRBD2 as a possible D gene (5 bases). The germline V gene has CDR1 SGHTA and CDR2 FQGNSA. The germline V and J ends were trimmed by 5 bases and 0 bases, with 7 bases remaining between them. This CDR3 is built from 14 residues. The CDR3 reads CASSPDSNTGELFF. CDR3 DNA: TGTGCCAGCAGCCCGGACTCGAACACCGGGGAGCTGTTTTTT. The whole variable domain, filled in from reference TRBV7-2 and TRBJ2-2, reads GAGVSQSPSNKVTEKGKDVELRCDPISGHTALYWYRQSLGQGLEFLIYFQGNSAPDKSGLPSDRFSAERTGGSVSTLTIQRTQQEDSAVYLCASSPDSNTGELFFGEGSRLTVL.

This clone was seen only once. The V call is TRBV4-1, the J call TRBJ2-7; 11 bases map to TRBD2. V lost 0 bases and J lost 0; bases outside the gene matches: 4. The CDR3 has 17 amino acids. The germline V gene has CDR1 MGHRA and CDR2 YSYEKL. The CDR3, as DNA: TGCGCCAGCAGCCAAGATCCCGGGACTAGCGGCTCCTACGAGCAGTACTTC. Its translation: CASSQDPGTSGSYEQYF.

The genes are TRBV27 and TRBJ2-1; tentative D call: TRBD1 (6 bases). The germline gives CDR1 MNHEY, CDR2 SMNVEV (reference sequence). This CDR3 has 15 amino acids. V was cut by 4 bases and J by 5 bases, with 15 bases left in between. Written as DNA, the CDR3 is TGTGCCAGCAGTTCCACGGGTTCAGGGGACAATGAGCAGTTCTTC. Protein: CASSSTGSGDNEQFF.

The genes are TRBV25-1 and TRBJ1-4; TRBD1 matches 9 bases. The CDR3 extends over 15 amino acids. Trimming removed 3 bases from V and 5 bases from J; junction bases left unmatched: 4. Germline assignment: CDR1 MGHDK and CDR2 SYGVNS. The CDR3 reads CASSDPGQGNEKLFF. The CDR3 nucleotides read TGTGCCAGCAGTGATCCGGGACAGGGCAATGAAAAACTGTTTTTT.

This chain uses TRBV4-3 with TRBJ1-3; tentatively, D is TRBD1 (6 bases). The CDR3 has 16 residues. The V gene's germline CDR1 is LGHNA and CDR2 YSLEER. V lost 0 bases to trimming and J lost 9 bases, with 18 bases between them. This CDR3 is CASSQDTGLYGGTIYF. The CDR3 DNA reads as TGCGCCAGCAGCCAAGATACAGGGTTGTATGGCGGCACCATATATTTT.

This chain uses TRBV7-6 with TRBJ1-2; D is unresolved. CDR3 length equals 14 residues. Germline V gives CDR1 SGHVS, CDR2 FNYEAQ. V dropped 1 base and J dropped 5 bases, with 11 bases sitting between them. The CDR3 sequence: CASSLGGNPYGYTF. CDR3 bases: TGTGCCAGCAGCTTAGGTGGCAACCCTTATGGCTACACCTTC.

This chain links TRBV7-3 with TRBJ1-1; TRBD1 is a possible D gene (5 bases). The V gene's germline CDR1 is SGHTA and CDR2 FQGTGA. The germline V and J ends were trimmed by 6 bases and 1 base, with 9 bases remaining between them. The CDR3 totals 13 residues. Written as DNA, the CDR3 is TGTGCCAGCAGAATAACAGGGAACACTGAAGCTTTCTTT. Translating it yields CASRITGNTEAFF.

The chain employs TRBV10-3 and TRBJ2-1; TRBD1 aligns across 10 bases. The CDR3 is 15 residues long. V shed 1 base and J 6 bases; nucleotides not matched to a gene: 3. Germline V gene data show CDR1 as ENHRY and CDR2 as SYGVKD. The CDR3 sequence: CAISEFGTGVNEQFF. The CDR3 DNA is TGTGCCATCAGTGAGTTCGGGACAGGGGTCAATGAGCAGTTCTTC.

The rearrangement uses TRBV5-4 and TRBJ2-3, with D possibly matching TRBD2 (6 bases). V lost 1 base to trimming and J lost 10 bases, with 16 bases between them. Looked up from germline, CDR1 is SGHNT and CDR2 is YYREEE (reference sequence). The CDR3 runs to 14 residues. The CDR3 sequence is CASSLIGDRGSQYF. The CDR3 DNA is TGTGCCAGCAGCTTGATCGGGGATCGGGGGTCGCAGTATTTT.

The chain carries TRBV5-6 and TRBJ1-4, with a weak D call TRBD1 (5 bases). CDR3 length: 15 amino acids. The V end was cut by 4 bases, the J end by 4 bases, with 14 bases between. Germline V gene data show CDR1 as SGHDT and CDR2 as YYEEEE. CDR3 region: CASSPGGAFNEKLFF. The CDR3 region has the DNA TGTGCCAGCAGCCCGGGGGGAGCTTTTAATGAAAAACTGTTTTTT.

The DNA of the CDR3 is TGTGCCAGCAGTTACCTCGGGACAGGGGCTGGAAACACCATATATTTT. As protein: CASSYLGTGAGNTIYF. The chain recombines TRBV6-5 with TRBJ1-3, with TRBD1 matching 10 bases. This CDR3 region has 16 residues. Germline values: CDR1 MNHEY, CDR2 SVGAGI. V dropped 2 bases and J dropped 2; count of bases not matched to a gene: 3.

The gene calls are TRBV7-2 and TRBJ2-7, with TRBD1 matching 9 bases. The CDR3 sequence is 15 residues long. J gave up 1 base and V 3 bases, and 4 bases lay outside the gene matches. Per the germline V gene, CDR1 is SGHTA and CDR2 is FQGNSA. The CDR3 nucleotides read TGTGCCAGCAGCTTCGACAGGGGGGTATCCTACGAGCAGTACTTC. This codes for CASSFDRGVSYEQYF.

CDR3 sequence reads: CASSQGKGGVFWSYNSPLHF. For the CDR3, the DNA is TGCGCCAGCAGCCAAGGGAAGGGGGGGGTCTTTTGGTCCTATAATTCACCCCTCCACTTT. J is TRBJ1-6 and V is TRBV4-1; D is possibly TRBD1 (6 bases). The CDR3 extends over 20 amino acids. The germline gives CDR1 MGHRA, CDR2 YSYEKL. The germline V and J ends were trimmed by 1 base and 1 base, with 20 bases remaining between them.

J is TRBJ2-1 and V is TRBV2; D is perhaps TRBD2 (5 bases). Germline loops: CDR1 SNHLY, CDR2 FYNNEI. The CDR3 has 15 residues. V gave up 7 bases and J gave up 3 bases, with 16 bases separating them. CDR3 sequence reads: CASILGSSNYNEQFF. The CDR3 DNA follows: TGTGCCAGCATTCTCGGGTCTAGCAACTACAATGAGCAGTTCTTC.

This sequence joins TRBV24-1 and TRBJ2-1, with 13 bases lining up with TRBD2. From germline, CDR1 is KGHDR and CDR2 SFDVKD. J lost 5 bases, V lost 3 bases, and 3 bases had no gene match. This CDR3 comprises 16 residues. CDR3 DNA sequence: TGTGCCACCAGTGATCAGACTAGCGGGGGGCACAATGAGCAGTTCTTC. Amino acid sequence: CATSDQTSGGHNEQFF.

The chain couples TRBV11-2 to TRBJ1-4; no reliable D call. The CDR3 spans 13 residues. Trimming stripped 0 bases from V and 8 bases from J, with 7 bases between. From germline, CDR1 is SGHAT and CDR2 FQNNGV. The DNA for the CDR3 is TGTGCCAGCAGCTTAGATCAGTTCGAAAAACTGTTTTTT. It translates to CASSLDQFEKLFF.

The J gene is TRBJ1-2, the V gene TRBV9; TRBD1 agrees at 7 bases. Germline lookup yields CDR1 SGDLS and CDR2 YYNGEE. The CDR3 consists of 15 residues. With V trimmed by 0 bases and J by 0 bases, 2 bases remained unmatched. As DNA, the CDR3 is TGTGCCAGCAGCGTAGGAGGGGGCTCTAACTATGGCTACACCTTC. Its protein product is CASSVGGGSNYGYTF.